One sample yielded the 3 T cell receptor beta chains listed below, sequenced in a study of technical replicates of blood from several donors. The data were produced by immunoSEQ multiplex PCR, yet TCRdb's version contains in-frame clones alone and is incomplete. The sample consists of some 79,000 clones, about 91% of them appearing once. The specimen sequenced was T cells isolated from PBMCs. The receptors stem from a human donor in good health. Some clones in this sample may be carry-over from other donors' samples.

This chain links TRBV19 with TRBJ1-3; maybe TRBD1 (6 bases). Germline loops: CDR1 LNHDA, CDR2 SQIVND (reference sequence). V was pared by 8 bases and J by 0 bases, with 17 bases between. The CDR3 spans 16 residues. This CDR3 reads CASHRGGLTSGNTIYF. CDR3 sequence (DNA): TGTGCCAGTCATAGGGGGGGACTTACCTCTGGAAACACCATATATTTT.

This chain uses TRBV5-1 with TRBJ1-4; TRBD1 matches 8 bases. The CDR3 consists of 15 residues. With V trimmed by 2 bases and J by 5 bases, 5 bases remained unmatched. The germline V gene encodes CDR1 SGHRS and CDR2 YFSETQ. The CDR3 nucleotides read TGCGCCAGCAGCTTACCGACAGGGGAAAATGAAAAACTGTTTTTT. It codes for CASSLPTGENEKLFF.

V is TRBV30 and J is TRBJ1-1; a possible D gene is TRBD1 (6 bases). Germline loops: CDR1 GTSNPN, CDR2 SVGIG (reference sequence). Trimming removed 3 bases at V and 5 bases at J, with 13 bases between. The CDR3 is 13 residues long. The CDR3 DNA is TGTGCCTGGAGGGGGGACATAGGAACTGAAGCTTTCTTT. This gives the protein CAWRGDIGTEAFF.